This paragraph reports one T cell receptor beta chain. The data were taken from a study of blood T cell repertoires in COVID-19. In the study overall: The study drew acute and convalescent COVID-19 samples from the United States, Italy and Spain.

Germline CDR1 is SGHTA and CDR2 is FQGNSA. This CDR3 spans 15 amino acids. Trimming removed 0 bases from V and 4 bases from J, with 12 bases in between. Profiling relied on immunoSEQ multiplex PCR, and the TCRdb table lists in-frame clones only, not all of them. The sample consists of about 34,000 clones, around 90% of them appearing once. The sequenced sample was peripheral blood. This receptor was obtained from a man in his 70s with active COVID-19. This chain connects TRBV7-2 to TRBJ1-1, with D possibly being TRBD1 (5 bases). The CDR3 DNA reads as TGTGCCAGCAGCTTAGCGTTGGGGGAGGGCACTGAAGCTTTCTTT. Protein sequence: CASSLALGEGTEAFF.